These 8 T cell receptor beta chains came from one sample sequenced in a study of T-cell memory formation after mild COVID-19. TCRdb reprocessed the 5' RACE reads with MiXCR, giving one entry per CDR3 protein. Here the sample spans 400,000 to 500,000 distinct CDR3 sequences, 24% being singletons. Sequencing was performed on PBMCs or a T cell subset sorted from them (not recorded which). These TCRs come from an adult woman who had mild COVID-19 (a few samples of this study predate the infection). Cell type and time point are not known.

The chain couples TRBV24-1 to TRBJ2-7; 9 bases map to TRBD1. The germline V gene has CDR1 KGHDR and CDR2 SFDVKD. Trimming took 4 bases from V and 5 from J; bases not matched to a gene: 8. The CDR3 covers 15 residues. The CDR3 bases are TGTGCCACCAGTGAAGGACAGGGGAGTAAGGACGAGCAGTACTTC. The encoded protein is CATSEGQGSKDEQYF.

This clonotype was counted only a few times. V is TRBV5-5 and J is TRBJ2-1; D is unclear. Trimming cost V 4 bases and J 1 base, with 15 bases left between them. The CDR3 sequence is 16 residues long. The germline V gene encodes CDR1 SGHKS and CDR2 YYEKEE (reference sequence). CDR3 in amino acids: CASSQLADPSYNEQFF. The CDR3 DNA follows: TGTGCCAGCAGCCAATTGGCGGACCCTTCCTACAATGAGCAGTTCTTC.

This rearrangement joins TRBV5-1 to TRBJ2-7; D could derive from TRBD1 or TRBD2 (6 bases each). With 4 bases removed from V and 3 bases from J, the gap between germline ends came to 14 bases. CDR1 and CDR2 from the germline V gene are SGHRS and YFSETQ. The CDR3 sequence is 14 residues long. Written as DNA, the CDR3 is TGCGCCAGCAGCCGGGGGACAACCCACTACGAGCAGTACTTC. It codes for CASSRGTTHYEQYF.

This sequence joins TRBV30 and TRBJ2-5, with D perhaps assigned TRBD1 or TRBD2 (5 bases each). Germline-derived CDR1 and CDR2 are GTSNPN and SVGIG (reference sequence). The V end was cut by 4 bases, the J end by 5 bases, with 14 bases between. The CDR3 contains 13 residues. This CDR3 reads CAWTRGGVETQYF. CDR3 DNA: TGTGCCTGGACCCGTGGGGGTGTGGAGACCCAGTACTTC.

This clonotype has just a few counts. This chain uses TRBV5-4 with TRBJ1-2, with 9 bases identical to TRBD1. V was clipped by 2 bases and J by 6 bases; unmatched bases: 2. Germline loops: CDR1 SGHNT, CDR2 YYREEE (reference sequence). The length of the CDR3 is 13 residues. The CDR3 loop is CASSFRTGDGYTF. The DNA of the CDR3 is TGTGCCAGCAGCTTCCGGACAGGGGATGGCTACACCTTC. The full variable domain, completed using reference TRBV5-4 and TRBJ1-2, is ETGVTQSPTHLIKTRGQQVTLRCSSQSGHNTVSWYQQALGQGPQFIFQYYREEENGRGNFPPRFSGLQFPNYSSELNVNALELDDSALYLCASSFRTGDGYTFGSGTRLTVV.

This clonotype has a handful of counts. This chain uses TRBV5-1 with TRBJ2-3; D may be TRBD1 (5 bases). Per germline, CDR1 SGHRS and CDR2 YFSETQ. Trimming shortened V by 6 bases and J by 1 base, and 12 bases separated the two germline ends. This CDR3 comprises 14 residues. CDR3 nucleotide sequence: TGCGCCAGCACCCTGTGGGGCGGCACAGATACGCAGTATTTT. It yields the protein CASTLWGGTDTQYF.

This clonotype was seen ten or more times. CDR3 protein: CASSPEGTKYEQYF. The CDR3 DNA reads TGCGCCAGCAGCCCCGAAGGGACTAAATACGAGCAGTACTTC. The chain has TRBV5-1 and TRBJ2-7, with 7 bases identical to TRBD2. The V and J ends lost 4 bases and 4 bases, in that order; junction bases with no gene match: 8. Germline-derived CDR1 and CDR2 are SGHRS and YFSETQ. This CDR3 comprises 14 residues.

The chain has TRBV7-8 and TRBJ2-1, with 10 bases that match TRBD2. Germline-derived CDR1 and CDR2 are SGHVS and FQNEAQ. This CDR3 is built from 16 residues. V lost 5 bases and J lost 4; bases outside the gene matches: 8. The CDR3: CASSLSGGEIYNEQFF. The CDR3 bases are TGTGCCAGCAGCCTAAGCGGGGGGGAGATTTACAATGAGCAGTTCTTC.